Here is one T cell receptor beta chain with its context. Its cognate antigen has yet to be identified. The input lacks base qualities; no much larger clone sits a single base away. The sample is drawn from a study of blood T cell repertoires in COVID-19 (dated by TCRdb to about 2020). Regarding the research as a whole: Samples covering the acute and convalescent phases of COVID-19 were provided by collaborators in the United States, Italy and Spain. Sample metadata almost always included a de-identified subject ID, COVID-19 status, age in years and sex. A freely available public database, intended as a resource for researchers studying the immune response to SARS-CoV-2, is where the repertoires were released. The material from the prospective study consisted of cDNA or gDNA derived from T cells, B-cell-depleted T cells, or PBMCs. The dataset comprised deeply sampled blood TCRbeta repertoires from subjects exposed to, actively infected with, or recovered from COVID-19. Samples came from the ongoing ImmuneRACE study (first 160 participants) plus 1,254 subjects from 6 global collaborators. Where HLA class I and class II types were available, the types were taken from metadata supplied by the sample provider, not from assay-based typing.

TCRbeta CDR3 regions were amplified from genomic DNA by means of the immunoSEQ Assay, a bias-controlled multiplex PCR. In the original analysis: Within the assay, amplification of reference gene primers was used to estimate how many nucleated cells each sample contained. To quantify the absolute abundance of each unique TCRbeta CDR3 rearrangement, sequence reads were collapsed and filtered. For each sample, productive Simpson clonality was calculated as the square root of Simpson's diversity index over productive rearrangements. TCRdb mirrors the immuneACCESS table, restricted to in-frame sequences. Some clones are absent from its copies; in checked studies, under half trace to an unresolved V gene, and the reason for the others is unknown. V, J and clone size reflect that table, while D and trimming were determined from the DNA. Counted in this sample were about 220,000 clones; 82% of them appeared once. The ten largest clonotypes hold 3% to 4.5% of the sample.

Here is what the overall study found, with its caveats: The amount of clinical and demographic metadata varied by source and participant and was provided uncurated.

Relative to germline, V is missing 0 bases and J is missing 8 bases, with 8 bases of the junction outside any gene match. CDR1 and CDR2 are read off the germline V gene (reference sequence) as LGHDT and YNNKEL. The CDR3 starts with the cysteine, ends with the phenylalanine, and has 16 residues. Kept here is only the CDR3 DNA, which spans 48 bases and is read in frame from base 1. Collaborating institutions collected whole blood in K2EDTA tubes following their own protocols. For TCRbeta analysis, collaborator samples were shipped as frozen whole blood, as isolated PBMCs, or as DNA extracted from either sample type.

The sequence is built from TRBV3-1 (or the pseudogene TRBV3-2) and TRBJ2-1; TRBD2 lines up with 9 middle nucleotides. The sample consisted of peripheral blood. This receptor was identified in a woman of 80 years or more with acute or convalescent COVID-19. The DNA sequence reads TGTGCCAGCAGCCAAGATGTGGCTAGCGGGGTCTATGAGCAGTTCTTC. It codes for CASSQDVASGVYEQFF.